The next 30 T cell receptor beta chains were all read from a single sample in a study of cytomegalovirus exposure and HLA in healthy donors. The PCR had 60 Vbeta and 13 Jbeta primers. Assay: immunoSEQ multiplex PCR; the TCRdb copy retains only in-frame clones and omits some. Seen here are approximately 150,000 clones, roughly 70% observed once, and the top ten hold less than 3.5%. Sequencing was done on a sample of PBMCs. These receptors were collected from a middle-aged woman in good health and CMV-seropositive.

The chain has TRBV7-2 and TRBJ2-5; 8 positions match TRBD2. This CDR3 has 17 residues. In germline, CDR1 is SGHTA, CDR2 FQGNSA. Trimming took 0 bases from V and 5 from J; bases not matched to a gene: 11. CDR3 region: CASSLASGGIVGETQYF. DNA of the CDR3: TGTGCCAGCAGCTTAGCTTCGGGAGGGATCGTGGGGGAGACCCAGTACTTC.

The chain joins TRBV29-1 to TRBJ2-3; 7 positions agree with TRBD2. The V gene end was trimmed by 5 bases and the J gene end by 2 bases; junction bases not matched to a gene: 1. Looked up from germline, CDR1 is SQVTM and CDR2 is ANQGSEA. The CDR3 consists of 12 residues. The CDR3 coding sequence is TGCAGCGTTCTAGCGGTCACAGATACGCAGTATTTT. Its protein is CSVLAVTDTQYF.

This CDR3 reads CASSEGTSGKSEQFF. DNA for the CDR3: TGTGCCAGCAGTGAGGGGACTAGCGGGAAGAGTGAGCAGTTCTTC. V is TRBV25-1 and J is TRBJ2-1, with 13 bases that match TRBD2. The J segment lost 9 bases and the V segment lost 3 bases, leaving 5 bases of the junction unmatched. Germline CDR1 reads MGHDK; CDR2 reads SYGVNS. CDR3 length: 15 amino acids.

This clone was seen a few times. The CDR3 loop reads CASSRDTTNTEAFF. The CDR3 DNA sequence: TGTGCCAGCAGCCGGGACACCACGAACACTGAAGCTTTCTTT. The chain recombines TRBV7-9 with TRBJ1-1; D is possibly TRBD1 (6 bases). The CDR3 has 14 residues. Germline V gene sequence: CDR1 SEHNR, CDR2 FQNEAQ (reference sequence). Trimming cost V 5 bases and J 1 base, with 11 bases left between them.

A single count supports this clone. The rearrangement links TRBV19 to TRBJ2-1, with TRBD1 as a possible D gene (6 bases). Germline values: CDR1 LNHDA, CDR2 SQIVND (reference sequence). V was shortened by 1 base and J by 10 bases, with 14 bases between the two germline ends. There are 14 residues in the CDR3. This CDR3 is CASSIGSRDTEQFF. The CDR3 DNA reads TGTGCCAGTAGTATAGGGTCCCGGGACACCGAGCAGTTCTTC.

In this sample, this clone turned up a few times. The genes are TRBV7-3 and TRBJ1-1; 10 bases agree with TRBD1. V lost 6 bases and J lost 4; bases outside the gene matches: 8. Germline loops: CDR1 SGHTA, CDR2 FQGTGA. The CDR3 has 15 amino acids. The CDR3 DNA reads TGTGCCAGCAGTGGGACAGGGGCCCGGGGCACTGAAGCTTTCTTT. Protein product: CASSGTGARGTEAFF.

Only a few counts were recorded for this clone. The CDR3 spells CSEGDNEQFF. CDR3 sequence (DNA): TGCAGCGAAGGGGACAATGAGCAGTTCTTC. This rearrangement joins TRBV29-1 to TRBJ2-1, with D tentatively TRBD1 (5 bases). The CDR3 extends over 10 amino acids. The germline V and J ends were trimmed by 7 bases and 5 bases, with 6 bases remaining between them. CDR1 and CDR2 from the germline V gene are SQVTM and ANQGSEA.

The rearrangement links TRBV7-3 to TRBJ1-1, with D possibly TRBD1 on 6 matching bases. The CDR3 sequence is 15 residues long. Germline CDR1 SGHTA, CDR2 FQGTGA. Trimming left V 3 bases short and J 0 bases short, with 11 bases between. CDR3 nucleotide sequence: TGTGCCAGCAGCTTTCCGGGACATTTGAACACTGAAGCTTTCTTT. It yields the protein CASSFPGHLNTEAFF.

The J gene is TRBJ2-1, the V gene TRBV27; possible D gene TRBD1, 6 bases. CDR3 length: 13 amino acids. V lost 5 bases and J 12 bases, leaving 17 bases between the germline ends. The V gene's germline CDR1 is MNHEY and CDR2 SMNVEV (reference sequence). CDR3 in amino acids: CASSGLSEQGQFF. CDR3 coding DNA: TGTGCCAGCAGTGGCCTCAGTGAACAGGGGCAGTTCTTC.

The V and J genes are TRBV4-1 and TRBJ1-4; 7 bases agree with TRBD1. The length of the CDR3 is 16 residues. Trimming removed 1 base from V and 4 bases from J; junction bases left unmatched: 6. Per the germline V gene, CDR1 is MGHRA and CDR2 is YSYEKL. For the CDR3, the DNA is TGCGCCAGCAGCCAAGGTCGGGGACAGTATAATGAAAAACTGTTTTTT. Amino acid sequence: CASSQGRGQYNEKLFF.

This clone showed up just a few times. The chain has TRBV7-2 and TRBJ2-3, with 14 positions matching TRBD2. This CDR3 comprises 16 residues. Germline CDR1 is SGHTA and CDR2 is FQGNSA. The V segment lost 7 bases and the J segment 4 bases; nucleotides outside the gene matches: 7. Written as DNA, the CDR3 is TGTGCCAGCACTTTGACTAGCGGGGGGGTGGCAGATACGCAGTATTTT. Translation gives CASTLTSGGVADTQYF.

Of note for this clone: The junction shows a germline mismatch at one end, possibly a read error. The CDR3 DNA sequence: TGTTCCAGCAGCTTAGCCCCGGGGGGGGGCGGAGAGCAGTACTTC. The encoded protein is CSSSLAPGGGGEQYF. This chain links TRBV7-9 with TRBJ2-7, with 8 bases identical to TRBD2. Germline V gene lookup returns CDR1 SEHNR and CDR2 FQNEAQ (reference sequence). The length of the CDR3 is 15 residues.

This clone was seen more than once but under ten times. V and J are TRBV10-3 and TRBJ2-1, with TRBD2 matching 11 bases. The germline V gene has CDR1 ENHRY and CDR2 SYGVKD. V gave up 6 bases and J gave up 0 bases; unmatched junction bases: 4. The CDR3 has 16 residues. CDR3 bases: TGTGCCATCAGAGTAACTAGCGGGAGCTCCTACAATGAGCAGTTCTTC. It translates to CAIRVTSGSSYNEQFF.

For the CDR3, the DNA is TGTGCCAGCAGTTTGGGGGGGACACCCTCAGGAAACACCATATATTTT. It is translated as CASSLGGTPSGNTIYF. V usage is TRBV28 and J usage is TRBJ1-3; D is possibly TRBD1 (6 bases). Germline V gives CDR1 MDHEN, CDR2 SYDVKM. V was trimmed by 3 bases and J by 4 bases, leaving 16 bases between them. There are 16 residues in the CDR3. The variable domain in full, with the rest retrieved from reference TRBV28 and TRBJ1-3, is DVKVTQSSRYLVKRTGEKVFLECVQDMDHENMFWYRQDPGLGLRLIYFSYDVKMKEKGDIPEGYSVSREKKERFSLILESASTNQTSMYLCASSLGGTPSGNTIYFGEGSWLTVV.

This clone was seen a few times. The chain links TRBV19 to TRBJ2-3, with D tentatively TRBD1 (5 bases). The CDR3 totals 17 residues. With 5 bases removed from V and 3 bases from J, the gap between germline ends came to 21 bases. Per the germline V gene, CDR1 is LNHDA and CDR2 is SQIVND (reference sequence). The CDR3 loop is CASSPLDRGFETDTQYF. CDR3 in DNA: TGTGCCAGTAGTCCCCTAGACAGAGGATTCGAGACAGATACGCAGTATTTT.

The V and J genes are TRBV9 and TRBJ2-3; TRBD2 is a possible D gene (5 bases). From germline, CDR1 is SGDLS and CDR2 YYNGEE. The CDR3 is 15 amino acids. Trimming removed 0 bases at V and 2 bases at J, with 10 bases between. The CDR3 is CASSVESGHTDTQYF. The CDR3 nucleotides read TGTGCCAGCAGCGTAGAGAGCGGCCACACAGATACGCAGTATTTT.

The chain is built from TRBV7-2 and TRBJ1-2, with 11 positions matching TRBD1. With V trimmed by 8 bases and J by 7 bases, 9 bases remained unmatched. Germline V CDR1 and CDR2: SGHTA, FQGNSA. The CDR3 has 14 residues. The CDR3 loop is CASGPGQGGGGYTF. DNA of the CDR3: TGTGCCAGCGGCCCGGGACAGGGGGGAGGTGGCTACACCTTC. Filled out from reference TRBV7-2 and TRBJ1-2, the complete variable domain reads GAGVSQSPSNKVTEKGKDVELRCDPISGHTALYWYRQSLGQGLEFLIYFQGNSAPDKSGLPSDRFSAERTGGSVSTLTIQRTQQEDSAVYLCASGPGQGGGGYTFGSGTRLTVV.

The chain has TRBV12-1 and TRBJ2-2; TRBD2 reflects the table's D call only, with no check against the DNA. TRBV12-1 corresponds to a pseudogene. The CDR3 consists of 16 residues. CDR3 region: CASSFPLAGTAGELFF. The DNA of the CDR3 is TGTGCCAGCAGCTTTCCCCTAGCGGGAACTGCCGGGGAGCTGTTTTTT.

The chain uses TRBV28 and TRBJ2-5; TRBD1 matches at 8 bases. CDR3 length: 13 amino acids. The germline V gene encodes CDR1 MDHEN and CDR2 SYDVKM. V shed 3 bases, J shed 7 bases, and the junction held 4 bases outside the gene matches. In DNA form, the CDR3 reads TGTGCCAGCAGTTTGGGACAGGATGGGACCCAGTACTTC. Protein product: CASSLGQDGTQYF. Supplemented by reference TRBV28 and TRBJ2-5, the full variable domain reads DVKVTQSSRYLVKRTGEKVFLECVQDMDHENMFWYRQDPGLGLRLIYFSYDVKMKEKGDIPEGYSVSREKKERFSLILESASTNQTSMYLCASSLGQDGTQYFGPGTRLLVL.

The chain links TRBV7-2 to TRBJ1-2, with 8 bases aligning to TRBD1. CDR1 and CDR2 (germline): SGHTA, FQGNSA. CDR3 length: 14 residues. The ends lost 4 bases at V and 8 bases at J; junction bases unmatched: 9. The CDR3: CASSSGRGPQGYTF. In DNA, the CDR3 is TGTGCCAGCAGCTCCGGCAGGGGGCCGCAGGGCTACACCTTC.

J is TRBJ2-4 and V is TRBV28; D gene uncertain. This CDR3 contains 18 residues. Germline CDR1 reads MDHEN; CDR2 reads SYDVKM. The V gene lost 8 bases and the J gene lost 0 bases, with 23 bases spanning the gap. The CDR3 bases are TGTGCCAGCCGACCGGCCAGGATTAAATACGTAGCCAAAAACATTCAGTACTTC. Translation: CASRPARIKYVAKNIQYF.

The rearrangement uses TRBV6-6 and TRBJ1-5; D is ambiguous. Per germline, CDR1 MNHNY and CDR2 SVGAGI (reference sequence). Trimming removed 6 bases at V and 3 bases at J, with 9 bases between. The length of the CDR3 is 13 residues. The CDR3 nucleotides are TGTGCCAGCAGGGCACCCCCCAATCAGCCCCAGCATTTT. Protein sequence: CASRAPPNQPQHF.

The chain joins TRBV4-3 to TRBJ2-7; TRBD2 aligns across 11 bases. The length of the CDR3 is 18 residues. Germline CDR1 reads LGHNA; CDR2 reads YSLEER. Losses at the gene ends were 0 bases for V and 1 base for J; bases not matched to a gene: 8. CDR3 sequence (DNA): TGCGCCAGCAGCCAAGATACGAGTCTAGCGGGGGGTTCCTACGAGCAGTACTTC. Protein product: CASSQDTSLAGGSYEQYF.

The V call is TRBV12-5, the J call TRBJ2-3, with 7 bases fitting TRBD1. Germline assignment: CDR1 LGHNT and CDR2 FRNRAP. Germline trimming cut 6 bases from V and 4 bases from J; bases unmatched to any gene: 7. The CDR3 runs to 14 residues. This CDR3 reads CASGPKTGADTQYF. The CDR3 coding sequence is TGTGCTAGTGGCCCCAAAACAGGGGCAGATACGCAGTATTTT.

V gene TRBV2 combines with J gene TRBJ1-1; TRBD1 might be the D (6 bases). V was trimmed by 2 bases and J by 1 base, leaving 11 bases between them. CDR3 length equals 15 residues. Germline loops: CDR1 SNHLY, CDR2 FYNNEI. CDR3 sequence reads: CASSETGQPNTEAFF. The CDR3, as DNA: TGTGCCAGCAGTGAAACTGGACAGCCGAACACTGAAGCTTTCTTT.

The chain recombines TRBV13 with TRBJ2-3; TRBD1 is a possible D gene (6 bases). The germline V gene has CDR1 PRHDT and CDR2 FYEKMQ (reference sequence). CDR3 length: 16 residues. The V gene lost 5 bases and the J gene lost 1 base, with 16 bases spanning the gap. The CDR3 reads CASSARQAVGTDTQYF. In DNA form, the CDR3 reads TGTGCCAGCAGCGCCAGACAGGCGGTGGGCACAGATACGCAGTATTTT.

This chain links TRBV4-1 with TRBJ2-5; D possibly corresponds to TRBD1 (5 bases). V lost 0 bases and J 5 bases, leaving 7 bases between the germline ends. CDR3 length: 13 amino acids. Germline loops: CDR1 MGHRA, CDR2 YSYEKL. The chain's CDR3 is CASSQERGETQYF. The CDR3, as DNA: TGCGCCAGCAGCCAAGAAAGGGGCGAGACCCAGTACTTC.

In this sample, this clone turned up a few times. The chain is built from TRBV6-4 and TRBJ2-1; 10 bases fit TRBD2. With 6 bases clipped from V and 5 bases from J, the junction kept 16 bases outside the gene matches. CDR3 length: 18 amino acids. Germline CDR1 reads MRHNA; CDR2 reads SNTAGT. Here the CDR3 reads CASRRLQGASGSHNEQFF. DNA for the CDR3: TGTGCCAGCAGAAGGTTACAGGGCGCTAGCGGGAGCCACAATGAGCAGTTCTTC.

The chain uses TRBV2 and TRBJ2-2; D may be TRBD1 (6 bases). Trimming took off 7 bases at V and 3 bases at J, with 18 bases between the two ends. Germline-derived CDR1 and CDR2 are SNHLY and FYNNEI. The CDR3 runs to 16 residues. The CDR3 sequence: CASTFDRIEHTGELFF. The CDR3 coding sequence is TGTGCCAGCACCTTCGACAGGATAGAGCACACCGGGGAGCTGTTTTTT.

This chain uses TRBV10-3 with TRBJ1-4; 9 bases agree with TRBD1. The V gene end was trimmed by 6 bases and the J gene end by 6 bases; junction bases not matched to a gene: 5. Germline CDR1 is ENHRY and CDR2 is SYGVKD. The CDR3 runs to 14 residues. The CDR3 sequence: CAIRGDREDEKLFF. The CDR3 DNA follows: TGTGCCATCAGGGGGGACAGGGAGGATGAAAAACTGTTTTTT.